The clone carrying this TCR beta chain was seen a handful of times. V lost 6 bases to trimming and J lost 6 bases, with 15 bases between them. Germline V gene data show CDR1 as SEHNR and CDR2 as FQNEAQ (reference sequence). CDR3 length: 13 amino acids. Profiling relied on immunoSEQ multiplex PCR, and the TCRdb table lists in-frame clones only, not all of them. The table shows approximately 70,000 clones, with about 91% occurring only once. This sample is part of a study of OX40 agonist ivuxolimab in advanced cancers. Study at large: Ivuxolimab, which patients received intravenously every 2 weeks, was dosed at 0.01 to 10 mg/kg. Patients treated during dose escalation were battling hepatocellular carcinoma, melanoma, renal cell or head and neck cancer.

This receptor was identified in an adult with an advanced solid tumor such as melanoma, head and neck, liver or kidney cancer. Material: CD4+ or CD8+ T cells sorted from blood, obtained in a trial of the OX40 agonist ivuxolimab. The chain uses TRBV7-9 and TRBJ2-7; perhaps TRBD1 as D (6 bases). CDR3 protein: CASSFGTSSEQYF. The CDR3 DNA reads TGTGCCAGCAGTTTTGGGACATCAAGCGAGCAGTACTTC.